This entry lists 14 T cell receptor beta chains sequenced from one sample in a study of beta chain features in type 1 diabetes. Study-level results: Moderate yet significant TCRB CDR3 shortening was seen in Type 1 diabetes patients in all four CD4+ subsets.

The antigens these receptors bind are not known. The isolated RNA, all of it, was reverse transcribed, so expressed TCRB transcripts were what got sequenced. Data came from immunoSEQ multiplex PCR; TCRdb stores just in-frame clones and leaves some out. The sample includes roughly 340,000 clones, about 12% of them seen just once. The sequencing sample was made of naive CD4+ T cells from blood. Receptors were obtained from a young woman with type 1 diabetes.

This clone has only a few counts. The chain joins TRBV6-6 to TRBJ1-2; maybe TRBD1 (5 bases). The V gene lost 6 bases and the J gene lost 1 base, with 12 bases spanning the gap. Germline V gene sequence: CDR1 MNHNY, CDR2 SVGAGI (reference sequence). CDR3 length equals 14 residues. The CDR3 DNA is TGTGCCAGCAGCCGGGGGGGTCTTAACTATGGCTACACCTTC. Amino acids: CASSRGGLNYGYTF.

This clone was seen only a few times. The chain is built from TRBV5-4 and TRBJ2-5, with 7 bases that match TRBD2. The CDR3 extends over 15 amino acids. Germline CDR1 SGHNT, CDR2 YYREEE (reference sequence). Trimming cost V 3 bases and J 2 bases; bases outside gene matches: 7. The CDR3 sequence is CASSSLASGQETQYF. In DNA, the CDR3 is TGTGCCAGCAGCTCCTTGGCTAGCGGTCAAGAGACCCAGTACTTC.

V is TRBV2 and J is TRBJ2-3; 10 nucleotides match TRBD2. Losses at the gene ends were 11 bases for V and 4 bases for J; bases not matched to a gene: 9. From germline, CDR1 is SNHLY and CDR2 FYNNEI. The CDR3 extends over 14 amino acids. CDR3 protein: CAGERGGRADTQYF. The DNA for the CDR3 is TGTGCCGGGGAGCGGGGGGGCCGGGCAGATACGCAGTATTTT.

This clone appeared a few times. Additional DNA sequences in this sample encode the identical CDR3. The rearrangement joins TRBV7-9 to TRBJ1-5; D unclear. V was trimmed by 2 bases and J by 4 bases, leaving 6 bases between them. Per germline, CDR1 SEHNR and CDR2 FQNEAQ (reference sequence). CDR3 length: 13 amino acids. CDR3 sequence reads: CASSLTGNQPQHF. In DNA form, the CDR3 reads TGTGCCAGCAGCTTAACCGGGAATCAGCCCCAGCATTTT.

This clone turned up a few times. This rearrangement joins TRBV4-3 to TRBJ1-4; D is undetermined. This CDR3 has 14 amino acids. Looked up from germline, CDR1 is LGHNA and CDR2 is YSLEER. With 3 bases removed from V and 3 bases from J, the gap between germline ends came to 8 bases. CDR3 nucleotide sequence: TGCGCCAGCAGCCACGGTCAGGCTAATGAAAAACTGTTTTTT. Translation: CASSHGQANEKLFF.

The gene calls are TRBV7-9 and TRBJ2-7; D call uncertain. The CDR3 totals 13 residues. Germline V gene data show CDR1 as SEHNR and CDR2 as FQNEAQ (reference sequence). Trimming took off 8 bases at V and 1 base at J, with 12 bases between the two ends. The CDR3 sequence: CASRVTGSYEQYF. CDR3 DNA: TGTGCCAGCCGGGTGACTGGTTCCTACGAGCAGTACTTC.

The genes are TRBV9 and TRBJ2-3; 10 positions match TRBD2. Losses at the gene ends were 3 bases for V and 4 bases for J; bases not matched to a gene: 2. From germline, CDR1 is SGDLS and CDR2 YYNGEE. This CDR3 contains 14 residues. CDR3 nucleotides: TGTGCCAGCAGCGGGAGCGGGGGGGCAGATACGCAGTATTTT. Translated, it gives CASSGSGGADTQYF.

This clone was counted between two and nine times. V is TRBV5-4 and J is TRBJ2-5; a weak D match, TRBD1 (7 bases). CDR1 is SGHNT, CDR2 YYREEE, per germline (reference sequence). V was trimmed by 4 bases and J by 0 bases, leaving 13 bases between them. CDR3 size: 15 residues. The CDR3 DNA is TGTGCCAGCAGCCCCAGGGGGGAGTACCAAGAGACCCAGTACTTC. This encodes CASSPRGEYQETQYF. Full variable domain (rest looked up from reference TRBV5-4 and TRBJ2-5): ETGVTQSPTHLIKTRGQQVTLRCSSQSGHNTVSWYQQALGQGPQFIFQYYREEENGRGNFPPRFSGLQFPNYSSELNVNALELDDSALYLCASSPRGEYQETQYFGPGTRLLVL.

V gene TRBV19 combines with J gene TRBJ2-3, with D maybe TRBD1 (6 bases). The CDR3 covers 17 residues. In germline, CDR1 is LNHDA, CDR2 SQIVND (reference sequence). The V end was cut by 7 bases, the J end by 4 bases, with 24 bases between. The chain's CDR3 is CASKHPGQPQGPDTQYF. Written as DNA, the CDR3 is TGTGCCAGTAAACACCCAGGTCAGCCCCAGGGGCCAGATACGCAGTATTTT.

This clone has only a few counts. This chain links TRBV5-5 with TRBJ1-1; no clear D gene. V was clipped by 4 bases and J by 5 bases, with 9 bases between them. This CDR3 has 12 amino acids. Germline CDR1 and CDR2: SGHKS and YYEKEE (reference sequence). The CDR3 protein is CASSPDFTEAFF. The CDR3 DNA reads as TGTGCCAGCAGCCCGGACTTTACTGAAGCTTTCTTT.

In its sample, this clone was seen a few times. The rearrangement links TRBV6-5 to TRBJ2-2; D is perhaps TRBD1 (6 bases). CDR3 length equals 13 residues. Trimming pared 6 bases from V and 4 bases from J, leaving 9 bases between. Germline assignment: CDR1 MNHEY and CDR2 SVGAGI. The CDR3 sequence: CASSRDTTGELFF. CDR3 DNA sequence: TGTGCCAGCAGCAGGGACACCACCGGGGAGCTGTTTTTT.

The CDR3 region is CASSLLLADPTDTQYF. The CDR3 DNA reads as TGTGCCAGCAGCTTGTTACTAGCGGACCCCACAGATACGCAGTATTTT. The chain joins TRBV7-2 to TRBJ2-3; 8 bases align to TRBD2. Germline V lookup: CDR1 SGHTA, CDR2 FQGNSA. This CDR3 has 16 amino acids. V was pared by 3 bases and J by 2 bases, with 7 bases of the junction left unmatched.

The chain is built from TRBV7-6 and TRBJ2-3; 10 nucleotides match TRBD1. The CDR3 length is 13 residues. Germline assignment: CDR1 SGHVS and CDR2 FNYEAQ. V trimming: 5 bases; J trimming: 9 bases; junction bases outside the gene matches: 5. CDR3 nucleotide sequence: TGTGCCAGCAGCCCGGGACAGGGGATCACGCAGTATTTT. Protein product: CASSPGQGITQYF.

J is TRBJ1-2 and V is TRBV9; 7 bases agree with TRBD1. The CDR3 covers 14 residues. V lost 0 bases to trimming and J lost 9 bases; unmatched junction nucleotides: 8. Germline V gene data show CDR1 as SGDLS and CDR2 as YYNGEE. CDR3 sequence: CASSVEKQGWSYTF. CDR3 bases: TGTGCCAGCAGCGTAGAAAAACAGGGGTGGAGCTACACCTTC.